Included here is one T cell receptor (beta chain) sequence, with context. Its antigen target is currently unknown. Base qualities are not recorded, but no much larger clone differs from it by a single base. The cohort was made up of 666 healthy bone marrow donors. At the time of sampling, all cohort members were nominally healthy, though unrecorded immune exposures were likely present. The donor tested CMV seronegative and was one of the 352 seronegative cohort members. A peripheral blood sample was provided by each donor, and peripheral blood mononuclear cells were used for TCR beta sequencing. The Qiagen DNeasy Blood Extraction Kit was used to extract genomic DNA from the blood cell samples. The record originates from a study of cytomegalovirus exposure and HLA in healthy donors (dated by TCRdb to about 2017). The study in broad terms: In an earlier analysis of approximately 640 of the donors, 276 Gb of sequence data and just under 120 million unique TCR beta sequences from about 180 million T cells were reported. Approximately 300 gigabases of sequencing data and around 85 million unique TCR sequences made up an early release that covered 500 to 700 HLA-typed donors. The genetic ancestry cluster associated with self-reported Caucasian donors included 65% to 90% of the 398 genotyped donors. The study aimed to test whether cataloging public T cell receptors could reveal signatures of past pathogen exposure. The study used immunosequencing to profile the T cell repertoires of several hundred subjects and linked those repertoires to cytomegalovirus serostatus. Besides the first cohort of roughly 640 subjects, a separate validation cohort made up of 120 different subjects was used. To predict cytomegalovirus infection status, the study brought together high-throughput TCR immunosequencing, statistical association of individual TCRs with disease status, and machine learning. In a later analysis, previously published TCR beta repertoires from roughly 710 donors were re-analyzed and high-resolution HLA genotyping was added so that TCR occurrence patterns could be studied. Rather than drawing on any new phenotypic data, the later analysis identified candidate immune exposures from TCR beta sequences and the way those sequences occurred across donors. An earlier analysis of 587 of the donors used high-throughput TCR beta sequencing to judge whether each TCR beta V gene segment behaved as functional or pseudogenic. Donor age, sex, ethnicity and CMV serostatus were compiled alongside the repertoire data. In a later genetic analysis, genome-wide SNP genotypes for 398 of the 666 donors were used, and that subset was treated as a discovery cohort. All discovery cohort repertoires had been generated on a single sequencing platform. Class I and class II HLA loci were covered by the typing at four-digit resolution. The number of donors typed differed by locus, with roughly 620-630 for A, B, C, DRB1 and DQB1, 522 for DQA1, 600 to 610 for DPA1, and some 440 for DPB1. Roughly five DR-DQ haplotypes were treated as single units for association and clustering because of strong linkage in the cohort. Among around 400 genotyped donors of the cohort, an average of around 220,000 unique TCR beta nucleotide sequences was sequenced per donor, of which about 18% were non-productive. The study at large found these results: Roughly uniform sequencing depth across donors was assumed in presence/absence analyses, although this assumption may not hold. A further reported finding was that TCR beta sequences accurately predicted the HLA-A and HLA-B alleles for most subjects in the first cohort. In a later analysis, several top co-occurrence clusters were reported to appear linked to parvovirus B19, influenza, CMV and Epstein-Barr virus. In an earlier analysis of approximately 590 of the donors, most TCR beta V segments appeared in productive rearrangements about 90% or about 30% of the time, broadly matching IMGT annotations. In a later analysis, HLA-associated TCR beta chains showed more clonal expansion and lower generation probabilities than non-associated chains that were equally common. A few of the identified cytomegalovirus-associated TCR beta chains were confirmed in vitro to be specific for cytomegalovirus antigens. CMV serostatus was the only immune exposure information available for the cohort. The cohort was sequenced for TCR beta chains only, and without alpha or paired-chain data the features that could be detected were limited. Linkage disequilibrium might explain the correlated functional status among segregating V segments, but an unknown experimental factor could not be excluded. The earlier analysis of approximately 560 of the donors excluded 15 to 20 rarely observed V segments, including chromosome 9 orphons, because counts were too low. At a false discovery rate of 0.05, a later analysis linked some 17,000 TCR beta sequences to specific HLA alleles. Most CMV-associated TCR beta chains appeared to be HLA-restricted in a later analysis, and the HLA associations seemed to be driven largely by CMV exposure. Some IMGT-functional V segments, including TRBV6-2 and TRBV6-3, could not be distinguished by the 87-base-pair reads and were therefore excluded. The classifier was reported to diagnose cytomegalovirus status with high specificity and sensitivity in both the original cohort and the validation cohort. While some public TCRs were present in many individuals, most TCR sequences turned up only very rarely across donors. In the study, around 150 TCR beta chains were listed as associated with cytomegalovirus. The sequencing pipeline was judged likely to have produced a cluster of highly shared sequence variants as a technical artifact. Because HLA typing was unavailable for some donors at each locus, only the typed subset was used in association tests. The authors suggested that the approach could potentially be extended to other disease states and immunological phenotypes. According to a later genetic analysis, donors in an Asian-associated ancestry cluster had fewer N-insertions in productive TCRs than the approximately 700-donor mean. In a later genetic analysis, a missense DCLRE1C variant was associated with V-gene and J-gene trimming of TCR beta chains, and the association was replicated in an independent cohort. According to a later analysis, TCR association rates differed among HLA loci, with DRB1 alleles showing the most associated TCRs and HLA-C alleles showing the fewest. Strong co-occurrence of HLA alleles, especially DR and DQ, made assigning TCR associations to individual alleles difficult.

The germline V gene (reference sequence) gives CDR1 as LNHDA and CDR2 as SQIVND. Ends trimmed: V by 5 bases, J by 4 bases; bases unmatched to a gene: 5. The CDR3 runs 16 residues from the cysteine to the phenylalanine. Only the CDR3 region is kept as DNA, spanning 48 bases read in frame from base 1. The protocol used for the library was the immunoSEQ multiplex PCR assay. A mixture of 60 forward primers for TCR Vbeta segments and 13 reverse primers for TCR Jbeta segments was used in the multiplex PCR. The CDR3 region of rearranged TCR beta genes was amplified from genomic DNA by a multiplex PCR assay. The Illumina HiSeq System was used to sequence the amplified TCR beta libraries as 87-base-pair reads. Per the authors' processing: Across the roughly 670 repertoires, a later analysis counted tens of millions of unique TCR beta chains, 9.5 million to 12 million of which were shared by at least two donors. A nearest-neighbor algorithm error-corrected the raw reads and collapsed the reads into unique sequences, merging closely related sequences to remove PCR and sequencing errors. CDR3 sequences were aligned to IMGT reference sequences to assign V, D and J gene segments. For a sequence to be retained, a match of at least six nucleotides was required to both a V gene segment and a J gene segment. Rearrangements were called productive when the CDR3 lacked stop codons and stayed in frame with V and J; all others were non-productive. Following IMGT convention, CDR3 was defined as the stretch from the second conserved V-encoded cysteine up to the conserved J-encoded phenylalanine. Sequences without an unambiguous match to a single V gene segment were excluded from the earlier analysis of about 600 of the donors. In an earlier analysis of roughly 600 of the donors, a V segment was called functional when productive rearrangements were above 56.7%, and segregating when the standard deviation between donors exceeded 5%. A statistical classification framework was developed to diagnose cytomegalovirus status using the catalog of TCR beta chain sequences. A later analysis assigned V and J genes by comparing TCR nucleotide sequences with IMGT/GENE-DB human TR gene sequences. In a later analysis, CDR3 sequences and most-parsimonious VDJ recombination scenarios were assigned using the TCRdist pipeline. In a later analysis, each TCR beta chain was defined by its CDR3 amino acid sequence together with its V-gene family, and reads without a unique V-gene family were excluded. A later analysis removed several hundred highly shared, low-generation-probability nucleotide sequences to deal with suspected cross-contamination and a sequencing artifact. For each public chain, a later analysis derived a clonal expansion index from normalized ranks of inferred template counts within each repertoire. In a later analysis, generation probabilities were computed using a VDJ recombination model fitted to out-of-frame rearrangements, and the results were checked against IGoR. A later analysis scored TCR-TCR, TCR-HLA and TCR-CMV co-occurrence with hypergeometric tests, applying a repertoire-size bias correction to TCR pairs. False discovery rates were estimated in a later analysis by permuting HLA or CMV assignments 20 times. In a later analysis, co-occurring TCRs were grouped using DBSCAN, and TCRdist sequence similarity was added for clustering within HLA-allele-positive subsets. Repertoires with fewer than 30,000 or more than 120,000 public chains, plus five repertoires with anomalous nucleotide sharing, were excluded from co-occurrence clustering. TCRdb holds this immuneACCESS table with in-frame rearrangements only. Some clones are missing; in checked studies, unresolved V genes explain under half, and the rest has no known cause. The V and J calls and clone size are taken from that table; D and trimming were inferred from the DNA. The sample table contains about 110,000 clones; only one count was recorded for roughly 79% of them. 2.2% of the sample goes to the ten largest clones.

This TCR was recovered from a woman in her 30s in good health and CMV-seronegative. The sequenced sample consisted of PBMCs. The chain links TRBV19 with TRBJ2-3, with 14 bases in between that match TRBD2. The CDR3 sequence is CASSPTSGRGSDTQYF. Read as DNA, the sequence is TGTGCCAGTAGTCCGACTAGCGGGAGGGGATCAGATACGCAGTATTTT.